This T cell receptor beta chain was sequenced during a study of T cell responses to AZD1222 COVID-19 vaccine. Overall study: Doses given second, at about 4 or about 12 weeks, were pooled.

As regards this clone: Its antigen is undetermined.

This CDR3 is 14 amino acids long. Germline CDR1 reads KGHDR; CDR2 reads SFDVKD. The junction had 4 bases not matched to a gene; V was cut back by 3 bases and J by 4 bases. Measured with immunoSEQ multiplex PCR; TCRdb has only the in-frame clones, and not every one. The repertoire holds 200,000 or so clones, around 92% seen once, with roughly 9.2% in the top ten. Broader study findings: Only a handful of AZD1222 recipients, several in all, had baseline seropositivity. With two AZD1222 doses given, Spike-specific TCR breadth and depth both rose. Possibly, clonal diversity was underestimated; donors were largely white British and included more females.

The chain joins TRBV24-1 to TRBJ1-1; 7 nucleotides match TRBD1. The sample in question was peripheral blood, obtained on day 0 of AZD1222 vaccination. The TCR sequence derives from an adult in good health. The CDR3 loop is CATSDLRGRTEAFF. CDR3 nucleotides: TGTGCCACCAGTGATCTAAGGGGGCGCACTGAAGCTTTCTTT.